Sequencing of this T cell receptor beta chain was carried out in a study of Ad26.COV2.S vaccination and SARS-CoV-2 variants. This sample's treatment: about 20 received Ad26.COV2.S at low or high dose, single or two shots; 5 received placebo; per-sample allocation not given. It was on day 63 after the first vaccine or placebo injection that samples were taken. Overall study results and limits: Vaccinees and placebo recipients showed similar non-spike TCR breadth.

Note on this clone: Its antigen is currently unknown.

Repertoires were generated with immunoSEQ multiplex PCR, while TCRdb's copy carries only in-frame clones and drops some. The table has about 400,000 clones, roughly 85% seen once. This TCR was sampled from a person between 18 and 60 years old who received the Ad26.COV2.S COVID-19 vaccine or a placebo. The sample in question was peripheral blood, obtained in a trial of Ad26.COV2.S vaccine versus placebo.

CDR3 protein: CASSFPGQGGRSEQFF. The CDR3 DNA sequence: TGTGCCAGCAGTTTCCCGGGACAGGGCGGGCGTAGTGAGCAGTTCTTC. The chain joins TRBV6-5 to TRBJ2-1; the match to TRBD1 covers 9 bases. CDR3 size: 16 residues. After removal of 4 bases from V and 9 bases from J, the junction contained 13 bases not matched to a gene. Germline values: CDR1 MNHEY, CDR2 SVGAGI.